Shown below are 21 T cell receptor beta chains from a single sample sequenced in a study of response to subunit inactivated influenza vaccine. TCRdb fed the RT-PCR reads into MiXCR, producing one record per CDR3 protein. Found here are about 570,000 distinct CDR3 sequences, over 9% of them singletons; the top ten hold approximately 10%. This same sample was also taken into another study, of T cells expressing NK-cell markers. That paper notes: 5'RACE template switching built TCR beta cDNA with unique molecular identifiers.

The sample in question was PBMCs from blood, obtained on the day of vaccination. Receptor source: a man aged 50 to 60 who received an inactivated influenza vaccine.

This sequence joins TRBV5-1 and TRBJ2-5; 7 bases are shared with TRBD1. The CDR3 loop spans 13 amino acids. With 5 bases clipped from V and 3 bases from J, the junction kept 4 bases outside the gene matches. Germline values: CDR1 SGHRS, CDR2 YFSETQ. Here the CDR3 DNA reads TGCGCCAGCAGGGACAGGCTGAAAGAGACCCAGTACTTC. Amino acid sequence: CASRDRLKETQYF.

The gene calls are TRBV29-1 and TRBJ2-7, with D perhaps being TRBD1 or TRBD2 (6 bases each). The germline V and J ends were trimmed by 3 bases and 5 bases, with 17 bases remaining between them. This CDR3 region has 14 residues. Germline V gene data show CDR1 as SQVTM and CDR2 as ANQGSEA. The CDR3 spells CSVEDYEGGDEQYF. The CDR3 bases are TGCAGCGTTGAGGATTATGAGGGGGGAGACGAGCAGTACTTC.

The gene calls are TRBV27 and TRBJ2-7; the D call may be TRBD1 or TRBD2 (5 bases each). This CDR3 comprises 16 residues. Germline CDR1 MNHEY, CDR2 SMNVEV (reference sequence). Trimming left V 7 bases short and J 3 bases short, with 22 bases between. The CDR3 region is CASTTLGTLPYYEQYF. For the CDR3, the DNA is TGTGCCAGCACCACCCTGGGGACCCTTCCCTACTACGAGCAGTACTTC.

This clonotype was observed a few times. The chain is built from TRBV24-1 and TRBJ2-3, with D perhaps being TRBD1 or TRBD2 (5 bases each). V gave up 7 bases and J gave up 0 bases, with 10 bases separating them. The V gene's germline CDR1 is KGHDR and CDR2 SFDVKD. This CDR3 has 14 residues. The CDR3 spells CATRGTASTDTQYF. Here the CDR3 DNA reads TGTGCCACCAGGGGGACCGCTAGCACAGATACGCAGTATTTT.

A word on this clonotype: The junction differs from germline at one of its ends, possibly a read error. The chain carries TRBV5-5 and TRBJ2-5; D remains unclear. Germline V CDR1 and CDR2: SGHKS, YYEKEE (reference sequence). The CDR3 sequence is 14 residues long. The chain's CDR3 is CASSLEPWEETQSF. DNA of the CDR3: TGTGCCAGCAGCTTGGAACCTTGGGAAGAGACCCAGTCCTTC.

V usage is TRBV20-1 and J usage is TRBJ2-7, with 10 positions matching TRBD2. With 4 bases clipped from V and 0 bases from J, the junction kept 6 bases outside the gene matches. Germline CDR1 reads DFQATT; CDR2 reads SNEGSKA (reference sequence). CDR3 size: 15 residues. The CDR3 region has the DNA TGCAGTGCTACAGCGGGAGGGGCCACCTCCTACGAGCAGTACTTC. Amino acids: CSATAGGATSYEQYF.

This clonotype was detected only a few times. The CDR3 sequence: CAAGYGYTF. The CDR3 bases are TGTGCCGCGGGCTATGGCTACACCTTC. The V call is TRBV12-3 or TRBV12-4, the J call TRBJ1-2; D not certain. The CDR3 is 9 residues long. V was clipped by 11 bases and J by 4 bases, with 5 bases between them.

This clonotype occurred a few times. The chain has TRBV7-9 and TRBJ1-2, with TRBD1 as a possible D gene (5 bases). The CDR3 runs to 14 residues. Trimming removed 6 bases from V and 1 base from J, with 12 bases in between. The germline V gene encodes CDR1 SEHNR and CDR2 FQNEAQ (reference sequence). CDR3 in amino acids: CASSLQENNYGYTF. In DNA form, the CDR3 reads TGTGCCAGCAGTCTACAGGAGAATAACTATGGCTACACCTTC.

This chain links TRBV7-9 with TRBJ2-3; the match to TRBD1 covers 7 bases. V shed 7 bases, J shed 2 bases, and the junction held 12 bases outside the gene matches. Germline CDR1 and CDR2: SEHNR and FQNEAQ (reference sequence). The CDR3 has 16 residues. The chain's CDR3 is CASTSSPGQPTDTQYF. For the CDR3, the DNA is TGTGCCAGCACCTCCAGCCCGGGACAGCCCACAGATACGCAGTATTTT.

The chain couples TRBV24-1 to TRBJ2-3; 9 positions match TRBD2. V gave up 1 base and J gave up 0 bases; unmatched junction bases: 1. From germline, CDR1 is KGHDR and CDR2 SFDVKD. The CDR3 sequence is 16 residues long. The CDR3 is CATSDFSGRSTDTQYF. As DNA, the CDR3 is TGTGCCACCAGTGATTTTAGCGGGAGAAGCACAGATACGCAGTATTTT.

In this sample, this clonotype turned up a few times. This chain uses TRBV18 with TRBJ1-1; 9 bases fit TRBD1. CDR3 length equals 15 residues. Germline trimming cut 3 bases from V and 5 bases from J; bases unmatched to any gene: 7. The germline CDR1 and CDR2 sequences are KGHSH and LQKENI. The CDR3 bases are TGTGCCAGCTCACCCTTGGGACAGGGTGAGACTGAAGCTTTCTTT. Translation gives CASSPLGQGETEAFF.

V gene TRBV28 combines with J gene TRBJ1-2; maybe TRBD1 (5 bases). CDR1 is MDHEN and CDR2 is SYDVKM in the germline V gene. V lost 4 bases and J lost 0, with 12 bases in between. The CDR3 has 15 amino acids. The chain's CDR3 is CASSWLQATNYGYTF. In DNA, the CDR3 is TGTGCCAGCAGTTGGTTACAGGCTACTAACTATGGCTACACCTTC.

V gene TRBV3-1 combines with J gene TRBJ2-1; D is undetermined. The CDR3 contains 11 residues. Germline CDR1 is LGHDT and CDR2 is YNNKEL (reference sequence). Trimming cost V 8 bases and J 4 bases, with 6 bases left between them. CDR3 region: CASEDYNEQFF. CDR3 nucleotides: TGTGCCAGCGAGGATTACAATGAGCAGTTCTTC.

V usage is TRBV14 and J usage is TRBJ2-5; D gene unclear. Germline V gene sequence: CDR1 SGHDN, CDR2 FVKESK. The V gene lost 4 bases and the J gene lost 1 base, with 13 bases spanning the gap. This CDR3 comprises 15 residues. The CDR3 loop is CASSPRLGSQETQYF. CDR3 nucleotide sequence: TGTGCCAGCAGCCCCAGACTGGGTAGCCAAGAGACCCAGTACTTC.

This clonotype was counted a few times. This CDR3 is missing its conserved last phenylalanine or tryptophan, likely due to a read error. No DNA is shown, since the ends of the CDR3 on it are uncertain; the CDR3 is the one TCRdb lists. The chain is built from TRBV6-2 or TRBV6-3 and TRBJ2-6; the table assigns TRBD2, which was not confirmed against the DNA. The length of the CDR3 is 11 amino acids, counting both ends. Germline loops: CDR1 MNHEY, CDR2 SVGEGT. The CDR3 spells CASSFPQGRPN.

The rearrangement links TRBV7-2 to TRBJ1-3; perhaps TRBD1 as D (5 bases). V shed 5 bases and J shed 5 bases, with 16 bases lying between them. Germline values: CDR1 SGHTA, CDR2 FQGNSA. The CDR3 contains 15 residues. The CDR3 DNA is TGTGCCAGCAGCCGAGAGGGGAGCCTTAGAAACACCATATATTTT. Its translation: CASSREGSLRNTIYF.

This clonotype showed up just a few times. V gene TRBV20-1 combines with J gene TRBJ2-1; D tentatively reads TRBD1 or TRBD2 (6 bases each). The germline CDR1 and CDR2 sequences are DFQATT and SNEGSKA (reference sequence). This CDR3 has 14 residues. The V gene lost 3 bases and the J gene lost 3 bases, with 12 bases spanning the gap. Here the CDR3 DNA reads TGCAGTGCTAGGACGGGGGCTCTCTACAATGAGCAGTTCTTC. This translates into CSARTGALYNEQFF.

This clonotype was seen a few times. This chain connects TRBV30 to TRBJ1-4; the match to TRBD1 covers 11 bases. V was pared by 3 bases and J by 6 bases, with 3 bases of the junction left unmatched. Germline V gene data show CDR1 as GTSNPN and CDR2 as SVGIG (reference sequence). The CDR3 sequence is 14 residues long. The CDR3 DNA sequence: TGTGCCTGGAGGCCGGGACAGGGGGATGAAAAACTGTTTTTT. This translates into CAWRPGQGDEKLFF.

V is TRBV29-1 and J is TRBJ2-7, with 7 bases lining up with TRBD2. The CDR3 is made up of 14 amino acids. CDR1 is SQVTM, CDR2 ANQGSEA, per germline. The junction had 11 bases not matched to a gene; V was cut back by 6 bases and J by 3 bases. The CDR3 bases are TGCAGCGTGGGAGGGTACAGAGCCAGCTACGAGCAGTACTTC. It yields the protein CSVGGYRASYEQYF.

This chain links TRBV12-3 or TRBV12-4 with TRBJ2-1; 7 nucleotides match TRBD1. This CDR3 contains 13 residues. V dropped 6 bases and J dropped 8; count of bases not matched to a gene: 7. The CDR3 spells CASRRTGRDEQFF. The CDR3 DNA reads TGTGCCAGCAGGAGGACAGGCAGAGATGAGCAGTTCTTC.

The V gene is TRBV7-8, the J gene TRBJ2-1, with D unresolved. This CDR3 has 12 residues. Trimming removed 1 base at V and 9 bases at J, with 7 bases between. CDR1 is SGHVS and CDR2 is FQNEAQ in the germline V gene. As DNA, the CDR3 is TGTGCCAGCAGCTTAGACGAGACTGAGCAGTTCTTC. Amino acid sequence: CASSLDETEQFF.